This T cell receptor beta chain is drawn from a study of blood T cells in healthy people across ages. The use of a sample-barcoded 5' primer and a J-beta primer mix characterized a second PCR of about 6 to 12 cycles. Using its own MiXCR run on the 5' RACE reads, TCRdb lists one record per CDR3 protein. The sample carries about 930,000 distinct CDR3 sequences, around 29% recorded once. The sample was also reused in another study, on T cells of mothers and their children.

The receptor was isolated from a woman in her thirties or forties in good health. The specimen sequenced was blood.

CDR3 loop: CASRIRGPGELFF. In DNA, the CDR3 is TGTGCCAGCAGAATTAGGGGTCCCGGGGAGCTGTTTTTT. The gene calls are TRBV6-5 and TRBJ2-2; possible D gene TRBD1, 5 bases. Germline V CDR1 and CDR2: MNHEY, SVGAGI. The V gene lost 6 bases and the J gene lost 6 bases, with 11 bases spanning the gap. The CDR3 runs to 13 residues.